These 14 T cell receptor beta chains share one sample of origin, sequenced in a study of regulatory T cells in long-lasting Graves disease. Combining iRepertoire HTBI primers with Arm-PCR of CDR3 regions, the authors built TCR beta libraries. In TCRdb, the multiplex PCR reads were re-called with MiXCR into one record per CDR3 protein. The data contain some 340,000 distinct CDR3 sequences, 10% to 15% of them seen just once; the ten biggest clones take up about 19%. Time point specified: newly diagnosed GD, antithyroid drugs for less than 3 months. There was RNA extracted from PBMCs, and the TCR library was made from it. This sample also belongs to another study, concerning T cells in Graves' hyperthyroidism and ophthalmopathy.

Source: peripheral blood mononuclear cells (PBMCs), taken at new diagnosis, from a patient treated with antithyroid drugs. Every receptor here comes from a woman aged 18-35 years with Graves disease.

The chain links TRBV2 to TRBJ2-5; 10 nucleotides agree with TRBD2. Per the germline V gene, CDR1 is SNHLY and CDR2 is FYNNEI. J lost 5 bases, V lost 3 bases, and 3 bases had no gene match. The CDR3 totals 14 residues. The CDR3 spells CASSEGSGGETQYF. The CDR3 DNA sequence: TGTGCCAGCAGTGAGGGTAGCGGGGGGGAGACCCAGTACTTC.

This clonotype was seen at least ten times. CDR3 loop: CASSAQPRGVGDTQYF. The DNA of the CDR3 is TGCGCCAGCAGCGCACAACCCCGGGGGGTAGGAGATACGCAGTATTTT. This chain uses TRBV4-3 with TRBJ2-3, with TRBD2 matching over 7 bases. Trimming at V came to 5 bases and at J to 5 bases, leaving 13 bases not matched to a gene. Germline assignment: CDR1 LGHNA and CDR2 YSLEER. This CDR3 is built from 16 residues.

This clonotype was detected many times. This sequence joins TRBV27 and TRBJ2-7; 7 bases are a match to TRBD2. The CDR3 contains 13 residues. Trimming cost V 4 bases and J 4 bases; bases outside gene matches: 4. CDR1 is MNHEY and CDR2 is SMNVEV in the germline V gene (reference sequence). CDR3 residues: CASSSGTTYEQYF. The CDR3 coding sequence is TGTGCCAGCAGTTCCGGGACTACATACGAGCAGTACTTC.

The chain couples TRBV7-8 to TRBJ1-6, with a tentative D call TRBD1 (5 bases). Trimming pared 5 bases from V and 2 bases from J, leaving 22 bases between. The CDR3 contains 19 residues. CDR1 SGHVS and CDR2 FQNEAQ come from the germline V gene. In DNA form, the CDR3 reads TGTGCCAGCAGCGGAAAAAGGGGATTCACTCTACCCTATAATTCACCCCTCCACTTT. As protein: CASSGKRGFTLPYNSPLHF. Drawing the rest from reference TRBV7-8 and TRBJ1-6, the complete variable domain is GAGVSQSPRYKVAKRGQDVALRCDPISGHVSLFWYQQALGQGPEFLTYFQNEAQLDKSGLPSDRFFAERPEGSVSTLKIQRTQQEDSAVYLCASSGKRGFTLPYNSPLHFGNGTRLTVT.

This clonotype was seen ten or more times. The chain couples TRBV20-1 to TRBJ2-1; 8 bases match TRBD2. V shed 6 bases and J 4 bases; nucleotides not matched to a gene: 8. Germline V CDR1 and CDR2: DFQATT, SNEGSKA (reference sequence). The CDR3 extends over 14 amino acids. CDR3 amino acids: CSAKAGAIYNEQFF. CDR3 nucleotide sequence: TGCAGTGCAAAAGCGGGAGCGATTTACAATGAGCAGTTCTTC.

This clonotype was counted ten times or more. The chain joins TRBV2 to TRBJ1-1; no definite D call. Between the trimmed V and J ends, which lost 4 bases and 1 base, there was a span of 10 bases. CDR1 and CDR2 (germline): SNHLY, FYNNEI. The CDR3 runs 14 residues. CDR3 protein: CASSAWAANTEAFF. CDR3 nucleotide sequence: TGTGCCAGCAGTGCCTGGGCAGCGAACACTGAAGCTTTCTTT.

Remarks on this clonotype: A much bigger clone sits one base away, suggesting this may be a read error. The rearrangement links TRBV7-9 to TRBJ1-1, with 7 bases that match TRBD1. CDR1 and CDR2 from the germline V gene are SEHNR and FQNEAQ (reference sequence). V lost 5 bases, J lost 4 bases, and 10 bases stayed unmatched. The CDR3 loop spans 15 amino acids. The CDR3, as DNA: TGTGCCAGCAGCCAGGCACAGGGGAGGAGCACTGAAGCTTTCTTT. Translated: CASSQAQGRSTEAFF.

This clonotype has only a few counts. The chain is built from TRBV20-1 and TRBJ1-6; 7 bases match TRBD1. This CDR3 region has 14 residues. V trimming: 6 bases; J trimming: 7 bases; junction bases outside the gene matches: 9. The germline CDR1 and CDR2 sequences are DFQATT and SNEGSKA (reference sequence). Here the CDR3 DNA reads TGCAGTGCCGCAAAAACAGGGGTGAATTCACCCCTCCACTTT. This encodes CSAAKTGVNSPLHF.

This chain joins TRBV6-4 and TRBJ2-6; no firm D call. The CDR3 covers 14 residues. V shed 4 bases and J shed 0 bases, with 4 bases lying between them. Per the germline V gene, CDR1 is MRHNA and CDR2 is SNTAGT. In nucleotides, the CDR3 is TGTGCCAGCAGTGGGGCCTCTGGGGCCAACGTCCTGACTTTC. Protein sequence: CASSGASGANVLTF.

This chain joins TRBV18 and TRBJ2-1; D perhaps matches TRBD1 (6 bases). The CDR3 contains 14 residues. In germline, CDR1 is KGHSH, CDR2 LQKENI. V was shortened by 2 bases and J by 7 bases, with 12 bases between the two germline ends. CDR3 region: CASSPAGARNEQFF. Here the CDR3 DNA reads TGTGCCAGCTCACCAGCAGGGGCGAGAAATGAGCAGTTCTTC.

This clonotype was found many times. The genes are TRBV2 and TRBJ1-1, with D maybe TRBD1 (5 bases). The CDR3 totals 13 residues. Per the germline V gene, CDR1 is SNHLY and CDR2 is FYNNEI. Between the trimmed V and J ends, which lost 6 bases and 5 bases, there was a span of 13 bases. CDR3 amino acids: CASSREGWTEAFF. In DNA form, the CDR3 reads TGTGCCAGCAGCAGGGAGGGATGGACTGAAGCTTTCTTT.

The table lists this clonotype with a few counts. V usage is TRBV5-5 and J usage is TRBJ2-1, with TRBD1 as a possible D gene (6 bases). Trimming pared 4 bases from V and 4 bases from J, leaving 18 bases between. Germline V lookup: CDR1 SGHKS, CDR2 YYEKEE (reference sequence). There are 16 residues in the CDR3. The CDR3: CASSQGDTFVYNEQFF. The CDR3, as DNA: TGTGCCAGCAGCCAAGGGGACACCTTTGTGTACAATGAGCAGTTCTTC. Full variable domain (remainder filled in from reference TRBV5-5 and TRBJ2-1): DAGVTQSPTHLIKTRGQQVTLRCSPISGHKSVSWYQQVLGQGPQFIFQYYEKEERGRGNFPDRFSARQFPNYSSELNVNALLLGDSALYLCASSQGDTFVYNEQFFGPGTRLTVL.

The sample holds a few counts of this clonotype. The chain is built from TRBV19 and TRBJ1-2; no clear D gene. Trimming shortened V by 10 bases and J by 3 bases, and 15 bases separated the two germline ends. Germline-derived CDR1 and CDR2 are LNHDA and SQIVND (reference sequence). The CDR3 covers 13 residues. CDR3 nucleotide sequence: TGTGCCACCTCAATTCGGTTTTACTATGGCTACACCTTC. Protein product: CATSIRFYYGYTF. The complete variable domain, with remaining parts taken from reference TRBV19 and TRBJ1-2, reads DGGITQSPKYLFRKEGQNVTLSCEQNLNHDAMYWYRQDPGQGLRLIYYSQIVNDFQKGDIAEGYSVSREKKESFPLTVTSAQKNPTAFYLCATSIRFYYGYTFGSGTRLTVV.

In this sample, this clonotype turned up many times. The chain has TRBV27 and TRBJ1-5; D is undetermined. Trimming took off 3 bases at V and 4 bases at J, with 10 bases between the two ends. The germline V gene encodes CDR1 MNHEY and CDR2 SMNVEV (reference sequence). CDR3 length: 14 amino acids. The CDR3 DNA is TGTGCCAGCAGTTTGAAGGGTTTGAATCAGCCCCAGCATTTT. As protein: CASSLKGLNQPQHF.